Listed below are T cell receptor beta chains from one sample, sequenced in a study of somatic mutations in cytotoxic T cells in rheumatoid arthritis. Profiling relied on immunoSEQ multiplex PCR, and the TCRdb table lists in-frame clones only, not all of them. The sample lists about 20,000 clones, roughly 86% occurring once. Specimen: CD8+ T cells sorted from blood. These receptors all come from a woman aged 50 to 60 in good health. Each CDR3 is given with its conserved first and last residue.

v_gene	CDR3aa
TRBV9	CASSVAGTGGQDTQYF
TRBV7-9	CASSDRGRDTEAFF
TRBV4-1	CASSQTVYTEAFF
TRBV27	CASSLFQAGSTDTQYF
TRBV4-1	CASSFTAQNEKLFF
TRBV5-1	CASTLGQGRNGYTF
TRBV19	CASSGGPDSLGSPLHF
TRBV27	CASSHRGVEWWYGYTF
TRBV25-1	CASSPGQGSYEQYF
TRBV11-2	CASSLDTLSAFF
TRBV5-8	CASSLGAVRGRAEKLFF
TRBV9	CASSVTSYEQFF
TRBV10-2	CASGPSLQETQYF
TRBV13	CASSPRLAGYSSYNEQFF
TRBV7-7	CASSLVGKLGRRLYQYF
TRBV4-2	CASSQGKMEGGETQYF
TRBV11-2	CASSPTGGIEAFF
TRBV5-4	CASSFPGESTDTQYF
TRBV5-1	CASSWTVNQPQHF
TRBV27	CASSSGQVYEQYF
TRBV15	CATSSNLAGGPLGTGELFF
TRBV27	CASSSGTSGRNEQFF
TRBV9	CASSVSTGLRGDGYTF
TRBV7-9	CASSLKGLNTEAFF
TRBV9	CASSVAGLDTEAFF
TRBV27	CASSLTRRWGSYEQFF
TRBV11-2	CASSLLASGGETQYF
TRBV5-4	CASSLSPMLGYEQYF
TRBV7-9	CASSSAGTSPLGTDTQYF
TRBV28	CASSSPRDRGGFYEQFF
TRBV7-9	CASRHVGGGAYNEQFF
TRBV27	CASSHPGGLGEQYF
TRBV6-4	CASSEKDTGELFF
TRBV28	CASTTSWYEQFF
TRBV27	CASSFKVGVYGYTF
TRBV11-2	CASSSHPGENEQFF
TRBV2	CASSEEKHTEGTGELFF
TRBV5-1	CASADTYNEQFF
TRBV28	CASSSQNEQFF
TRBV4-1	CASSQDPGGGGNEQFF
TRBV15	CATSRSAGSGIQYF
TRBV5-6	CASSLGATEAFF
TRBV7-6	CASSPGTGDSNQPQHF
TRBV7-9	CASSLHGDIYGYTF
TRBV4-2	CASGDSQGGPSPYGYTF
TRBV5-1	CASSLYGRGVPDRGNSPLHF
TRBV5-6	CASSLGSTDTQYF